Detailed here is one TCR beta chain. Sequencing used immunoSEQ multiplex PCR; TCRdb keeps in-frame clones, though not all of them. The sample contains some 110,000 clones, almost 95% of which appear only once. The source of the sample is a study of Tregs in tolerant kidney transplant recipients. This CDR3 has 15 amino acids. Looked up from germline, CDR1 is MGHRA and CDR2 is YSYEKL. J lost 4 bases, V lost 0 bases, and 3 bases had no gene match. Sequenced sample: CD4+ T cells from blood. The chain uses TRBV4-1 and TRBJ1-5, with 7 positions matching TRBD1. This TCR was sampled from a human donor in good health. The CDR3 nucleotides are TGCGCCAGCAGCCAAGATGGGGACAGAAATCAGCCCCAGCATTTT. Protein sequence: CASSQDGDRNQPQHF.